Each of the 15 T cell receptor beta chains below was sequenced from the same sample in a study of blood T cell repertoires in COVID-19. The assay was immunoSEQ multiplex PCR, and TCRdb's table has in-frame clones only and misses some. The sample yields some 100,000 clones, 89% seen once. Source material: peripheral blood. These receptors all stem from a woman older than 75 with active COVID-19.

CDR3 region: CASSIVLARIDNEQFF. CDR3 nucleotides: TGTGCCAGTAGTATAGTTCTAGCGAGGATTGACAATGAGCAGTTCTTC. The chain recombines TRBV19 with TRBJ2-1; weak D call: TRBD2 (6 bases). Deletions cut 1 base from V and 5 bases from J, with 15 bases between. The CDR3 sequence is 16 residues long. Germline CDR1 reads LNHDA; CDR2 reads SQIVND (reference sequence).

The chain carries TRBV7-8 and TRBJ2-3; 8 nucleotides align to TRBD1. The CDR3 consists of 16 residues. V lost 5 bases, J lost 2 bases, and 9 bases stayed unmatched. Looked up from germline, CDR1 is SGHVS and CDR2 is FQNEAQ. CDR3 coding DNA: TGTGCCAGCAGCGAACGGCGGACAGGGAACACAGATACGCAGTATTTT. This sequence encodes CASSERRTGNTDTQYF.

V is TRBV6-5 and J is TRBJ2-1, with D tentatively TRBD2 (6 bases). The CDR3 covers 15 residues. Looked up from germline, CDR1 is MNHEY and CDR2 is SVGAGI. V gave up 2 bases and J gave up 6 bases, with 14 bases separating them. CDR3 sequence: CASSYSRELRNEQFF. The DNA for the CDR3 is TGTGCCAGCAGTTACAGCCGGGAGTTGCGCAATGAGCAGTTCTTC.

The rearrangement joins TRBV19 to TRBJ2-6; D uncertain. Trimming removed 3 bases at V and 0 bases at J, with 6 bases between. CDR1 LNHDA and CDR2 SQIVND come from the germline V gene (reference sequence). This CDR3 has 15 residues. CDR3 DNA: TGTGCCAGTAGTATTTTGAGCTCTGGGGCCAACGTCCTGACTTTC. Protein product: CASSILSSGANVLTF.

This sequence joins TRBV14 and TRBJ2-1; the match to TRBD1 covers 10 bases. CDR1 SGHDN and CDR2 FVKESK come from the germline V gene. Germline trimming cut 4 bases from V and 7 bases from J; bases unmatched to any gene: 10. The CDR3 loop spans 16 amino acids. Written as DNA, the CDR3 is TGTGCCAGCAGCCGACCATGGACAGGGGGAAGAAATGAGCAGTTCTTC. Amino acid sequence: CASSRPWTGGRNEQFF.

The chain combines TRBV2 with TRBJ2-7; 10 nucleotides align to TRBD2. This CDR3 spans 15 amino acids. Germline V lookup: CDR1 SNHLY, CDR2 FYNNEI. Trimming removed 5 bases from V and 0 bases from J; junction bases left unmatched: 4. CDR3 DNA sequence: TGTGCCAGCAGTCGACTAGCGGGTGACTCCTACGAGCAGTACTTC. Translating gives CASSRLAGDSYEQYF.

This chain links TRBV27 with TRBJ1-5; tentatively, D is TRBD1 (6 bases). The germline gives CDR1 MNHEY, CDR2 SMNVEV (reference sequence). Trimming shortened V by 4 bases and J by 3 bases, and 10 bases separated the two germline ends. The CDR3 extends over 14 amino acids. The CDR3 sequence: CASSSGHLNQPQHF. The CDR3 region has the DNA TGTGCCAGCAGTTCGGGACACCTCAATCAGCCCCAGCATTTT.

This chain joins TRBV6-5 and TRBJ2-2, with 7 bases identical to TRBD1. The junction had 4 bases not matched to a gene; V was cut back by 0 bases and J by 3 bases. CDR1 and CDR2 (germline): MNHEY, SVGAGI. This CDR3 has 16 amino acids. The CDR3 sequence: CASSYSAGGYTGELFF. The CDR3 DNA reads TGTGCCAGCAGTTACTCGGCAGGGGGATACACCGGGGAGCTGTTTTTT.

This sequence joins TRBV24-1 and TRBJ1-2; TRBD1 matches at 12 bases. The germline CDR1 and CDR2 sequences are KGHDR and SFDVKD. Unmatched junction bases numbered 11, after V lost 4 bases and J lost 3 bases. This CDR3 contains 18 residues. In nucleotides, the CDR3 is TGTGCCACCAGTGACCCCGGGACAGGGGGCGATGATGACTATGGCTACACCTTC. The encoded protein is CATSDPGTGGDDDYGYTF.

The genes are TRBV21-1 and TRBJ2-1; the table gives TRBD2 as D, unverified against the DNA. TRBV21-1 is reported as a pseudogene. The CDR3 loop spans 21 amino acids. The CDR3 DNA follows: TGTGCCAGCAGCAAAGGGGATTGGACTAGCGGGATTTTACGGGGATACAATGAGCAGTTCTTC. It yields the protein CASSKGDWTSGILRGYNEQFF.

The gene calls are TRBV2 and TRBJ2-4; 8 bases agree with TRBD2. This CDR3 has 16 residues. The ends lost 6 bases at V and 6 bases at J; junction bases unmatched: 13. Germline V gene sequence: CDR1 SNHLY, CDR2 FYNNEI. The CDR3 DNA is TGTGCCAGCAGGGGTAGGAGCGGGAGAGGGGGAAACATTCAGTACTTC. Protein: CASRGRSGRGGNIQYF.

V is TRBV27 and J is TRBJ2-3; D is perhaps TRBD2 (6 bases). CDR1 is MNHEY, CDR2 SMNVEV, per germline (reference sequence). The CDR3 extends over 15 amino acids. The V end lost 8 bases, the J end lost 4 bases, and 19 bases lay between the germline ends. The CDR3 here is CASGLTSWPSDTQYF. CDR3 nucleotide sequence: TGTGCCAGCGGACTGACTAGTTGGCCCTCAGATACGCAGTATTTT.

The chain uses TRBV27 and TRBJ2-7, with TRBD1 identical over 7 bases. The ends lost 8 bases at V and 3 bases at J; junction bases unmatched: 16. The CDR3 loop spans 16 amino acids. Germline V CDR1 and CDR2: MNHEY, SMNVEV (reference sequence). CDR3: CASGIGPGGRSYEQYF. DNA for the CDR3: TGTGCCAGCGGAATAGGCCCAGGGGGTCGGAGCTACGAGCAGTACTTC.

The J gene is TRBJ2-2, the V gene TRBV5-1, with D tentatively TRBD1 (5 bases). Germline-derived CDR1 and CDR2 are SGHRS and YFSETQ. V lost 3 bases and J lost 1, with 16 bases in between. CDR3 length: 17 residues. In DNA form, the CDR3 reads TGCGCCAGCAGCTCTGCTCTGACAGCTGAGAACACCGGGGAGCTGTTTTTT. This sequence encodes CASSSALTAENTGELFF. The full variable domain, completed using reference TRBV5-1 and TRBJ2-2, is KAGVTQTPRYLIKTRGQQVTLSCSPISGHRSVSWYQQTPGQGLQFLFEYFSETQRNKGNFPGRFSGRQFSNSRSEMNVSTLELGDSALYLCASSSALTAENTGELFFGEGSRLTVL.

The chain carries TRBV7-2 and TRBJ1-5, with D possibly matching TRBD1 (6 bases). The V gene lost 5 bases and the J gene lost 5 bases, with 13 bases spanning the gap. CDR1 and CDR2 from the germline V gene are SGHTA and FQGNSA. This CDR3 has 14 amino acids. In nucleotides, the CDR3 is TGTGCCAGCAGCAAACAGGGAATGCATCAGCCCCAGCATTTT. Amino acid sequence: CASSKQGMHQPQHF.